These T cell receptor beta chains were read from a single sample in a study of CD8+CD57+ T cells in acquired aplastic anemia. TCRdb re-derived calls from the reads in MiXCR, one entry per CDR3 protein. Here the sample spans roughly 180,000 distinct CDR3 sequences, about 50% being singletons. The sequenced sample was sorted CD4+, CD8+, or CD8+CD57+ T cells (not recorded which) from PBMCs. Source of these receptors: a human donor with aplastic anemia. The CDR3 runs from the conserved cysteine through the conserved F or W. D genes are given only for firm matches. Size tells how often a clone was seen (once, few, many) or the class of an expanded clone, and some rows leave it out.

TGTGCCAGCAGTTCCCAGGACAGGCCCTATAATTCACCCCTCCACTTT CASSSQDRPYNSPLHF TRBV6-2/TRBV6-3 many TRBJ1-6 TRBD1
TGCAGTCCAGAGACCGGAACCCCTAACTATGGCTACACCTTC CSPETGTPNYGYTF TRBV20-1 . TRBJ1-2 .
TGCAGTGCTACCTGGACTAGCGGGAGCAATGAGCAGTTCTTC CSATWTSGSNEQFF TRBV20-1 . TRBJ2-1 TRBD2
TGTGCCAGCAGTTTAGGTGGGACAGAGTCTCTCTATGGCTACACCTTC CASSLGGTESLYGYTF TRBV6-5 . TRBJ1-2 TRBD1
TGTGCCAGTAGGCCCGGGCCCTCTGTCAGTGAGCAGTTCTTC CASRPGPSVSEQFF TRBV19 once TRBJ2-1 .
TGTGCCAGCAGCTTATCAGTGGATACGCAGTATTTT CASSLSVDTQYF TRBV5-6 . TRBJ2-3 .
TGCAGTGCCGGGCCACAGACGAACACTGAAGCTTTCTTT CSAGPQTNTEAFF TRBV20-1 many TRBJ1-1 .
TGCGCCAGCAGCCACCTAGACTACAATGAGCAGTTCTTC CASSHLDYNEQFF TRBV7-2 few TRBJ2-1 .
TGTGCCAGCAGTGGGAACACCGCGGATACGCAGTATTTT CASSGNTADTQYF TRBV2 . TRBJ2-3 .
TGCAGCGTCCGGGGTGAGGACTATGGCTACACCTTC CSVRGEDYGYTF TRBV29-1 . TRBJ1-2 .
TGTGCTAGAGAGGACAGGACTTCAGATACGCAGTATTTT CAREDRTSDTQYF TRBV2 once TRBJ2-3 TRBD1
TGTGCCAGCAGCTCCATCTCCAACCTAATCTACGAGCAGTACTTC CASSSISNLIYEQYF TRBV7-2 many TRBJ2-7 .
TGTGCCAGCAGGGACAGGCCAGATAGCAATCAGCCCCAGCATTTT CASRDRPDSNQPQHF TRBV2 . TRBJ1-5 TRBD1
TGCAGCGTCGACCCGGGACAGCCCCAGCATTTT CSVDPGQPQHF TRBV29-1 . TRBJ1-5 .
TGCAGTGCTCCGGAGGTTTTCCAAGAGACCCAGTACTTC CSAPEVFQETQYF TRBV20-1 . TRBJ2-5 .
TGCAGCGTTGAACACCGGGACGGGGACTATGGCTACACCTTC CSVEHRDGDYGYTF TRBV29-1 many TRBJ1-2 .
TGTGCCAGCAGCTTAATGGGGAGCGGGGGGGCGAACACTGAAGCTTTCTTT CASSLMGSGGANTEAFF TRBV7-3 . TRBJ1-1 .
TGCAGCGTCGACCCGGGACTCCACTCCTACGAGCAGTACTTC CSVDPGLHSYEQYF TRBV29-1 . TRBJ2-7 .
TGCAGCGTTGATCAGTCAATCTCACCGAACACTGAAGCTTTCTTT CSVDQSISPNTEAFF TRBV29-1 few TRBJ1-1 .
TGTGCCAGTAATTTGAACACCGGGGAGCTGTTTTTT CASNLNTGELFF TRBV19 . TRBJ2-2 .
TGTGCCAGTAGTATAGGACAGGTGAATGAAGCTTTCTTT CASSIGQVNEAFF TRBV19 few TRBJ1-1 .
TGCAGTGCCCTGAGCGGGAGTTTCGGTACGCAGTATTTT CSALSGSFGTQYF TRBV20-1 . TRBJ2-3 TRBD2
TGCGCCAGCAGTGTAGGGATAGCCTACGAGCAGTACTTC CASSVGIAYEQYF TRBV5-1 few TRBJ2-7 .
TGTGCCACCAGTGGGGGACAGGGAGTGGATACGCAGTATTTT CATSGGQGVDTQYF TRBV24-1 . TRBJ2-3 TRBD1
TGCGCCAGCAGCTTTGGGGCAGGGTATAAAAAACTGTTTTTT CASSFGAGYKKLFF TRBV5-1 . TRBJ1-4 .
TGTGCCAGCGACAGGTTGAACACTGAAGCTTTCTTT CASDRLNTEAFF TRBV7-9 . TRBJ1-1 .
TGTGCCAGCAGCTTAGACACGGGGGGGAATGAAAAACTGTTTTTT CASSLDTGGNEKLFF TRBV7-9 many TRBJ1-4 .
TGTGCCAGCAGCGCTGGGACTCGTCGTGAGCAGTACTTC CASSAGTRREQYF TRBV7-2 few TRBJ2-7 .
TGTGCCACCAGTGATTCTAGCGGGGGGGGGTCCTACAATGAGCAGTTCTTC CATSDSSGGGSYNEQFF TRBV24-1 many TRBJ2-1 TRBD2
TGCAGTGCTAGAGATTCGCGGGCAGGTACGCTTTACACTGAAGCTTTCTTT CSARDSRAGTLYTEAFF TRBV20-1 . TRBJ1-1 .
TGTGCCAGTAGTATCTGGGGAGATCAGCCCCAGCATTTT CASSIWGDQPQHF TRBV19 . TRBJ1-5 .
TGTGCCAGCAGCTTATTGGGGGGCCAGACTGAGCAGTTCTTC CASSLLGGQTEQFF TRBV7-3 . TRBJ2-1 .
TGCAGTGCTAGAGATTTTGAGGTTTCGCCCCTCCACTTT CSARDFEVSPLHF TRBV20-1 . TRBJ1-6 .
TGCGCCAGCAGTGGAGGGCTAGCGAGCGAGCAGTTCTTC CASSGGLASEQFF TRBV10-1 . TRBJ2-1 .
TGTGCCAGCAGCTTAATCAGGGGCGAAACCGGGGAGCTGTTTTTT CASSLIRGETGELFF TRBV7-9 many TRBJ2-2 .
TGCAGCGTTGACGGATCCTACAATGAGCAGTTCTTC CSVDGSYNEQFF TRBV29-1 few TRBJ2-1 .
TGTGCCAGCAGCCTGCGGGTTGGGGGTGAAGCTTTCTTT CASSLRVGGEAFF TRBV5-5 many TRBJ1-1 .
TGTGCTAGTGGTCCCGTCACCGGGGAGCTGTTTTTT CASGPVTGELFF TRBV12-5 many TRBJ2-2 .
TGCAGCGTTGGGGGGACAGGGGTTGACTACGAGCAGTACTTC CSVGGTGVDYEQYF TRBV29-1 . TRBJ2-7 TRBD1
TGCGCCAGCAGCTCTGGACGGAATCAAGAGACCCAGTACTTC CASSSGRNQETQYF TRBV5-1 many TRBJ2-5 .
TGTGCCAGCAGCTCCGGGGGGGGGCGCGGGGACTATGGCTACACCTTC CASSSGGGRGDYGYTF TRBV5-5 . TRBJ1-2 .
TGTGCCAGCAGCTTAGCAAGGGGATTGTCCTACGAGCAGTACTTC CASSLARGLSYEQYF TRBV7-8 many TRBJ2-7 .
TGTGCCAGCAGCTTGGTACCAGGGACTAACTATGGCTACACCTTC CASSLVPGTNYGYTF TRBV5-6 . TRBJ1-2 .
TGTGCCAGCAGCTTGGCAAACACAGGGATCTTTTACGAGCAGTACTTC CASSLANTGIFYEQYF TRBV7-2 few TRBJ2-7 .
TGTGCCAGTAGGTCTCTGGGAGCGAGAGAGCAGTTCTTC CASRSLGAREQFF TRBV19 . TRBJ2-1 .
TGTGCCAGCAGTCTACACCCTGGACAGGGGATGGGCGCTAATGAAAAACTGTTTTTT CASSLHPGQGMGANEKLFF TRBV25-1 few TRBJ1-4 TRBD1
TGTGCCATCGGCGACAGGGGGCCCTCGAACACTGAAGCTTTCTTT CAIGDRGPSNTEAFF TRBV10-3 . TRBJ1-1 TRBD1
TGTGCCAGCAGTTTAGACGGGTTGAACACTGAAGCTTTCTTT CASSLDGLNTEAFF TRBV6-4 . TRBJ1-1 .
TGTGCCAGCAGTTACGCCACCGGAAGACAGGGGAGATACTCTGGAAACACCATATATTTT CASSYATGRQGRYSGNTIYF TRBV6-2/TRBV6-3 . TRBJ1-3 TRBD1
TGCAGTGCTAAAGGACGGGGTGGTGACACTGAAGCTTTCTTT CSAKGRGGDTEAFF TRBV20-1 few TRBJ1-1 .
TGCGCCAGCAACCTTAGCGGAGCGGAGGAGCAGTACTTC CASNLSGAEEQYF TRBV10-2 . TRBJ2-7 .
TGCAGTGCTAATGGGGTTCGTTCACCCCTCCACTTT CSANGVRSPLHF TRBV20-1 many TRBJ1-6 .
TGTGCCAGCAGCTTAGGTGCCCGTGGGCAGTATTTT CASSLGARGQYF TRBV7-9 . TRBJ2-3 .
TGCGCCAGCAGCTTTGAGGGAAGCAATTCACCCCTCCACTTT CASSFEGSNSPLHF TRBV5-1 many TRBJ1-6 .
TGCAGTGCTAGCGACGGGAGGGATGAGCAGTTCTTC CSASDGRDEQFF TRBV20-1 . TRBJ2-1 TRBD2
TGTGCCACCAGTGATTTGCTGGGTGAAAAACTGTTTTTT CATSDLLGEKLFF TRBV24-1 . TRBJ1-4 .
TGTGCCATCAGCCGGGACAGTCATTCACCCCTCCACTTT CAISRDSHSPLHF TRBV10-3 many TRBJ1-6 TRBD1
TGTGCCAGCTTGTTGACGGGGGGGCCGTTTGGAGAGACCCAGTACTTC CASLLTGGPFGETQYF TRBV3-1 many TRBJ2-5 TRBD2